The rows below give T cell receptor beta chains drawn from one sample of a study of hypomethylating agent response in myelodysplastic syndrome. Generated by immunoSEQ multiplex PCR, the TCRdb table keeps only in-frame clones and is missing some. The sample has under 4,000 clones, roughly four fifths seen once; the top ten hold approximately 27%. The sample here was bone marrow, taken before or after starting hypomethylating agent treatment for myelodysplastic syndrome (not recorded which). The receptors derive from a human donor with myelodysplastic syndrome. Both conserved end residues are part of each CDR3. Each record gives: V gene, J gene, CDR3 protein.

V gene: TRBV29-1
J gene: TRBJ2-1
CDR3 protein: CSVATSGVYNEQFF

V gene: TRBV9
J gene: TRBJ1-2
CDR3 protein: CASSTSGGAYYTF

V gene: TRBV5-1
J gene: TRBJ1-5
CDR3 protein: CASSFGTGGNNQPQHF

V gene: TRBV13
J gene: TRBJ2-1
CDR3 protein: CASSLDGNEQFF

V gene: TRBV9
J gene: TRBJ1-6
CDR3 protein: CASSNRDTNSPLHF

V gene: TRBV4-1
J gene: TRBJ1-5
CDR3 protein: CASSQEGLYQPQHF

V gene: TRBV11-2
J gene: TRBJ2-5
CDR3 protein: CASSRRETQYF

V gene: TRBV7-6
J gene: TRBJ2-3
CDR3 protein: CASSPFGAGGTDTQYF

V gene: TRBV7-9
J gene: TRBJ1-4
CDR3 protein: CASSLGSGEKLFF

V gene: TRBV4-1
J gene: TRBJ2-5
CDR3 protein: CASSPGGDETQYF

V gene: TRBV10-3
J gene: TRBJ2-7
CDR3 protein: CASWSGTYEQYF

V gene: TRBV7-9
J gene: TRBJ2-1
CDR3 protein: CASSPVTGDTYNEQFF

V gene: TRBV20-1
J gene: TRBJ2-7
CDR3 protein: CSARENHEQYF

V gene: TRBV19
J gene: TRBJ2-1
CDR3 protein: CASSIRTNYGYNEQFF

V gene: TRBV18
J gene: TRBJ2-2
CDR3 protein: CASSPRNLNGGELFF

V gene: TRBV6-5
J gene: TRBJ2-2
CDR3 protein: CASSYSPTGTGQLFF

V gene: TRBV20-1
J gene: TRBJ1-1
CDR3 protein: CSARDLGRAFF

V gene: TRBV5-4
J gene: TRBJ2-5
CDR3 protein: CASSLLGMETQYF

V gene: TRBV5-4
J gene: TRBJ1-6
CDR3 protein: CASSSQGWDSPLHF

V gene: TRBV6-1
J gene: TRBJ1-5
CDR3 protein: CASSLYFNQPQHF

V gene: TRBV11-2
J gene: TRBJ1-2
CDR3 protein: CASSRGAGYGYTF

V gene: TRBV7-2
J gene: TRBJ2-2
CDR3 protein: CASSLETLRGLNTGELFF

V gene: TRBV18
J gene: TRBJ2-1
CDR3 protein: CASSSTGGLGNEQFF

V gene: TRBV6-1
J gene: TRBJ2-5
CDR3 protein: CASSESPTGTPQETQYF

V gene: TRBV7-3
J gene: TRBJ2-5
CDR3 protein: CASARGVRETQYF

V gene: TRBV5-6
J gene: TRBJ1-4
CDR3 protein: CASSEGRFSNEKLFF